This T cell receptor beta chain was identified in a study of cytomegalovirus exposure and HLA in healthy donors. Here immunoSEQ multiplex PCR was the method, and the copy in TCRdb shows in-frame clones only, minus some. The table records about 200,000 clones, 75% to 85% of them present only once. Comments on this clone: The junction differs from germline at one of its ends, possibly a read error.

CDR1 and CDR2 (germline): SSHAT, FNYEAQ (reference sequence). The CDR3 has 15 residues. The chain couples TRBV7-7 to TRBJ2-1; D might be TRBD2 (5 bases). The sequence was collected from a woman aged 30 to 39 in good health and CMV-seropositive. Input material: PBMCs. DNA of the CDR3: TGTGCTAGCAGCCCACGGGGAGTGACCTACAATGAGCAGTTCTTC. Its protein is CASSPRGVTYNEQFF.